The source of this T cell receptor beta chain is a study of sequential checkpoint blockade in melanoma. The repertoire was sequenced with immunoSEQ multiplex PCR; TCRdb's copy has only in-frame clones and lacks some. The profile shows 15,000 to 20,000 clones, roughly three quarters of them singletons. As to treatment: randomized to nivolumab then ipilimumab (arm A) or the reverse (arm B). The CDR3 is made up of 14 amino acids. The germline gives CDR1 LNHDA, CDR2 SQIVND (reference sequence). V dropped 3 bases and J dropped 5; count of bases not matched to a gene: 1. This TCR derives from a human donor with melanoma. V and J are TRBV19 and TRBJ2-6; 7 nucleotides line up with TRBD1. The specimen was CD8+ T cells sorted from blood (inferred from file names), collected from a patient given nivolumab and ipilimumab in sequence. The CDR3 DNA sequence: TGTGCCAGTAGTATGGGACAGCGGGCCAACGTCCTGACTTTC. It translates to CASSMGQRANVLTF.